The next 14 T cell receptor beta chains were all read from a single sample in a study of blood T cell repertoires in COVID-19. TCRdb keeps only in-frame clones here, not all; method: immunoSEQ multiplex PCR. The table lists about 73,000 clones, 85% to 90% of them singletons. The sample consisted of peripheral blood. The receptors here all came from a man aged 80 or over with acute or convalescent COVID-19.

The chain recombines TRBV19 with TRBJ1-1; D gene ambiguous. This CDR3 region has 13 residues. V lost 2 bases to trimming and J lost 1 base, with 5 bases between them. The V gene's germline CDR1 is LNHDA and CDR2 SQIVND (reference sequence). The CDR3 sequence: CASSIYRNTEAFF. The DNA of the CDR3 is TGTGCCAGTAGTATATACAGGAACACTGAAGCTTTCTTT.

This clone was detected once. The chain joins TRBV12-3 or TRBV12-4 to TRBJ1-2, with 8 bases fitting TRBD1. Germline trimming cut 9 bases from V and 4 bases from J; bases unmatched to any gene: 7. The length of the CDR3 is 13 residues. The CDR3 spells CASRTGTLYGYTF. DNA for the CDR3: TGTGCCAGTCGGACAGGGACACTCTATGGCTACACCTTC.

The rearrangement links TRBV12-3 or TRBV12-4 to TRBJ2-3; 7 positions match TRBD1. The V segment lost 8 bases and the J segment 1 base; nucleotides outside the gene matches: 3. The CDR3 totals 13 residues. For the CDR3, the DNA is TGTGCCAGCGGACAGGTGGGCACAGATACGCAGTATTTT. Amino acid sequence: CASGQVGTDTQYF.

This chain joins TRBV6-1 and TRBJ1-2; D may be TRBD1 (5 bases). The CDR3 totals 16 residues. Deletions cut 2 bases from V and 9 bases from J, with 22 bases between. Germline V gene data show CDR1 as MNHNS and CDR2 as SASEGT. CDR3 in amino acids: CASSEYGREGFASYTF. CDR3 DNA sequence: TGTGCCAGCAGTGAATATGGCAGGGAGGGTTTTGCAAGCTACACCTTC.

This chain joins TRBV7-9 and TRBJ1-1; perhaps TRBD1 as D (5 bases). Germline V gene lookup returns CDR1 SEHNR and CDR2 FQNEAQ (reference sequence). The CDR3 consists of 15 residues. The V and J ends lost 1 base and 2 bases respectively, with 11 bases between them. For the CDR3, the DNA is TGTGCCAGCAGCTTAGGGCAAGGGGTAAACACTGAAGCTTTCTTT. This codes for CASSLGQGVNTEAFF.

The CDR3 nucleotides read TGTGCCAGCAGCGATACAGGGGGTACTGAAGCTTTCTTT. It specifies CASSDTGGTEAFF. The J gene is TRBJ1-1, the V gene TRBV5-6, with TRBD1 matching 8 bases. Germline V gene sequence: CDR1 SGHDT, CDR2 YYEEEE. The CDR3 is 13 amino acids. Trimming cost V 4 bases and J 5 bases; bases outside gene matches: 4.

The chain recombines TRBV10-3 with TRBJ2-3, with 7 bases identical to TRBD2. CDR3 size: 14 residues. CDR1 and CDR2 from the germline V gene are ENHRY and SYGVKD. Trimming at V came to 6 bases and at J to 0 bases, leaving 3 bases not matched to a gene. The CDR3 here is CAIRDSGSTDTQYF. DNA for the CDR3: TGTGCCATCAGGGATAGCGGGAGCACAGATACGCAGTATTTT.

This clone was found once. CDR3 sequence (DNA): TGTGCCTGGAGTGGGACAGGGAAGGGAAACACCATATATTTT. It codes for CAWSGTGKGNTIYF. The gene calls are TRBV30 and TRBJ1-3, with 8 bases lining up with TRBD1. Per germline, CDR1 GTSNPN and CDR2 SVGIG (reference sequence). The CDR3 spans 14 residues. J lost 4 bases, V lost 1 base, and 3 bases had no gene match. The full variable domain, with the rest looked up from reference TRBV30 and TRBJ1-3, is SQTIHQWPATLVQPVGSPLSLECTVEGTSNPNLYWYRQAAGRGLQLLFYSVGIGQISSEVPQNLSASRPQDRQFILSSKKLLLSDSGFYLCAWSGTGKGNTIYFGEGSWLTVV.

The CDR3 here is CASSLTGGRNTIYF. CDR3 sequence (DNA): TGTGCCAGCAGTCTTACAGGGGGAAGAAACACCATATATTTT. The chain carries TRBV14 and TRBJ1-3; 8 bases fit TRBD1. The CDR3 has 14 residues. Germline CDR1 SGHDN, CDR2 FVKESK. V was pared by 6 bases and J by 5 bases, with 6 bases of the junction left unmatched.

This clone was seen just once. V and J are TRBV5-5 and TRBJ2-1, with D unresolved. V was shortened by 0 bases and J by 6 bases, with 7 bases between the two germline ends. This CDR3 is 13 amino acids long. CDR1 SGHKS and CDR2 YYEKEE come from the germline V gene (reference sequence). The CDR3 loop reads CASSLVPFNEQFF. The DNA of the CDR3 is TGTGCCAGCAGCTTGGTCCCGTTCAATGAGCAGTTCTTC.

The chain links TRBV29-1 to TRBJ2-7, with D possibly being TRBD1 (5 bases). Germline V CDR1 and CDR2: SQVTM, ANQGSEA. With 0 bases removed from V and 2 bases from J, the gap between germline ends came to 17 bases. CDR3 length: 16 amino acids. CDR3 loop: CSVEDGALLTTYEQYF. The CDR3 nucleotides read TGCAGCGTTGAAGATGGGGCACTCTTGACAACCTACGAGCAGTACTTC.

CDR3 coding DNA: TGTGCCAGTAGTATTCTTAGGGGCCAGCCCCAGCATTTT. Encoded protein: CASSILRGQPQHF. The chain combines TRBV19 with TRBJ1-5; possible D gene TRBD1, 5 bases. Trimming stripped 3 bases from V and 7 bases from J, with 10 bases between. CDR3 length: 13 amino acids. Germline-derived CDR1 and CDR2 are LNHDA and SQIVND (reference sequence).

The chain combines TRBV11-2 with TRBJ1-6; tentatively, D is TRBD1 (5 bases). Germline loops: CDR1 SGHAT, CDR2 FQNNGV. CDR3 length equals 15 residues. V lost 10 bases and J lost 0, with 13 bases in between. CDR3 nucleotides: TGTGCCACCCGGGGGAGTTTCTCCTATAATTCACCCCTCCACTTT. As protein: CATRGSFSYNSPLHF.

The CDR3, as DNA: TGTGCCAGCAGCCCTCCCCACAGGACTAGCGGGAGATTTCTTGAGCAGTTCTTC. Its translation is CASSPPHRTSGRFLEQFF. V gene TRBV3-1 (or the pseudogene TRBV3-2) combines with J gene TRBJ2-1, with 13 bases identical to TRBD2. Germline CDR1 LGHDT, CDR2 YNNKEL (reference sequence). J lost 9 bases, V lost 4 bases, and 15 bases had no gene match. This CDR3 has 18 residues.